This TCR beta chain was sequenced in a study of cytomegalovirus exposure and HLA in healthy donors. This clone was recorded a few times. Antigen unknown. In the PCR, 60 Vbeta and 13 Jbeta primers were used. Generated by immunoSEQ multiplex PCR, the TCRdb table keeps only in-frame clones and is missing some. The sample holds 190,000 or so clones, 80% seen once. CDR1 is SGHTS and CDR2 is YDEGEE in the germline V gene. The CDR3 totals 15 residues. V was trimmed by 3 bases and J by 4 bases, leaving 16 bases between them. Broader study findings: As a later analysis revealed, most CMV-associated TCR beta chains appeared HLA-restricted.

This receptor was taken from a boy younger than 18 in good health and CMV-seronegative. The chain carries TRBV5-8 and TRBJ2-5, with D perhaps TRBD1 (6 bases). What was sequenced was PBMCs. CDR3 DNA sequence: TGTGCCAGCAGCTCCACCGGGACAAGGGGAGAGACCCAGTACTTC. Residues: CASSSTGTRGETQYF.